This record concerns one T cell receptor (beta chain) sequence. Its specificity is unknown. The CDR3 covers 15 residues. CDR1 is LNHDA and CDR2 is SQIVND in the germline V gene (reference sequence). V was clipped by 1 base and J by 6 bases, with 13 bases between them. The stimulus was an HIV-1 Gag 15-mer peptide pool, roughly 1 ug/peptide/mL. Sorted nonresponding memory CD4+ T cells were CD40L-negative, CD69-negative, CD45RO-high. Suppressive ART was started during chronic HIV-1 infection in these adults. The libraries were made with immunoSEQ version 4 in survey mode. Here immunoSEQ multiplex PCR was the method, and the copy in TCRdb shows in-frame clones only, minus some. The sample includes about 40,000 clones, approximately 78% of them seen just once. The sample is drawn from a study of persistence of HIV-infected CD4 T cells. For the study at large: Isolated cells were CMV- and HIV-1 Gag-responding CD4+ T cells.

Whole-study findings and limits: Degenerate expanded CDR3beta sequences were enriched among CMV- and Gag-responding cells.

The sample was CD4+ T cells sorted from PBMCs after approximately 19-hour stimulation, taken from a patient who received antiretroviral therapy. This chain connects TRBV19 to TRBJ1-5; TRBD1 is a possible D gene (6 bases). The TCR sequence derives from an adult man with HIV who was CMV-seropositive. Here the CDR3 reads CASSIGTGKGQPQHF. Written as DNA, the CDR3 is TGTGCCAGTAGTATAGGAACAGGGAAAGGTCAGCCCCAGCATTTT.